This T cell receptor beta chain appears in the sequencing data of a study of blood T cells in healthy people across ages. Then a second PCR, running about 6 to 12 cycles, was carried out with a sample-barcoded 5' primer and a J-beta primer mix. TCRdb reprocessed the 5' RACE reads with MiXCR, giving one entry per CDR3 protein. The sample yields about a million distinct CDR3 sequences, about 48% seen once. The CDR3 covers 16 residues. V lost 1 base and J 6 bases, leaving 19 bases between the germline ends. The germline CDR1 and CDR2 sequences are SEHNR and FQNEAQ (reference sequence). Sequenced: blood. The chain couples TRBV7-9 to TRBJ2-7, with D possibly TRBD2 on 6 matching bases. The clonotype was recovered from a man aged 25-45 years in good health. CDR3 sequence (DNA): TGTGCCAGCAGCTTAGACCTCGGGGGTACCCTTGGCGAGCAGTACTTC. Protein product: CASSLDLGGTLGEQYF.